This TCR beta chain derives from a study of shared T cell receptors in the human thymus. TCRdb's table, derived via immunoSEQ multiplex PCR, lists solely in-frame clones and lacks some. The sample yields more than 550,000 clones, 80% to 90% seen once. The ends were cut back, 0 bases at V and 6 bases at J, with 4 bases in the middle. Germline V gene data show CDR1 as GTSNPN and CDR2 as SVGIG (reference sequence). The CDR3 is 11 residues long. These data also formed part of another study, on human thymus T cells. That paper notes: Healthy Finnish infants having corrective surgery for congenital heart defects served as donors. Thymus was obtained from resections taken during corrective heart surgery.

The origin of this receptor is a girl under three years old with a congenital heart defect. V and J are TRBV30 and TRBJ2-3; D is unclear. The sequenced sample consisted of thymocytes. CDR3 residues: CAWSVEDTQYF. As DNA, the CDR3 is TGTGCCTGGAGTGTAGAGGATACGCAGTATTTT.